This T cell receptor beta chain was documented in a study of blood T cell repertoires in COVID-19. Study in general: Sample material is recorded as cDNA or gDNA derived from T cells, B-cell-depleted T cells, or PBMCs.

The authors' processing: It was from reference gene primer amplification that nucleated cell counts were estimated. The method was immunoSEQ multiplex PCR; TCRdb's version includes in-frame clones alone and lacks a portion of them. For V, J and clone size, that table is used; D and trimming come from the DNA. The sample has approximately 170,000 clones; 88% are singletons. CDR1 is MNHEY, CDR2 SVGEGT, per germline. This CDR3 is built from 14 residues. The J segment lost 3 bases and the V segment lost 8 bases, leaving 6 bases of the junction unmatched. The sample was PBMCs or T cells enriched from blood (not recorded which). The sequence came from a woman between 18 and 29 years old who had recovered from COVID-19. The chain uses TRBV6-2 or TRBV6-3 and TRBJ2-7, with 11 bases identical to TRBD2. The CDR3 spells CASRLAGGLYEQYF. In DNA form, the CDR3 reads TGTGCCAGCCGCCTAGCGGGGGGCCTCTACGAGCAGTACTTC.